The clone carrying this T cell receptor (beta chain) came up a few times. The repertoire was sequenced with immunoSEQ multiplex PCR; TCRdb's copy has only in-frame clones and lacks some. The sample has millions of clones, more than 85% seen once; the top ten hold 1.5% to 2%. This sample was included in a study of shared clonotypes between healthy human individuals. Naive CD8 cells lacked CD45RO and underwent positive selection for CCR7, leaving out terminally differentiated effector memory CD45RA+ cells. The material sequenced was naive CD8+ T cells from PBMCs. The sequence was collected from a man between 18 and 29 years old in good health. Some clones in this sample may be carry-over from other donors' samples.

CDR3 bases: TGCAGCGTTGAACTCAATGAAAAACTGTTTTTT. Protein: CSVELNEKLFF. The V and J genes are TRBV29-1 and TRBJ1-4; D gene ambiguous. Trimming left V 2 bases short and J 5 bases short, with 3 bases between. This CDR3 is built from 11 residues. CDR1 is SQVTM, CDR2 ANQGSEA, per germline. Variable domain in full (rest from reference TRBV29-1 and TRBJ1-4): SAVISQKPSRDICQRGTSLTIQCQVDSQVTMMFWYRQQPGQSLTLIATANQGSEATYESGFVIDKFPISRPNLTFSTLTVSNMSPEDSSIYLCSVELNEKLFFGSGTQLSVL.